Below are 17 T cell receptor beta chains sequenced from a single sample in a study of multiple sclerosis patients with progressive multifocal leukoencephalopathy. Clones were sequenced by immunoSEQ multiplex PCR, and TCRdb holds only the in-frame ones, with some missing. Among about 32,000 clones, over 80% were seen once, and the ten largest hold approximately 6%. The time point: time of PML onset. The sample consisted of PBMCs, taken from a patient treated with natalizumab. The receptor source for this set is a woman aged 40 to 50 with progressive multifocal leukoencephalopathy.

The chain joins TRBV7-9 to TRBJ2-3, with D maybe TRBD2 (6 bases). This CDR3 comprises 16 residues. Germline V gene lookup returns CDR1 SEHNR and CDR2 FQNEAQ (reference sequence). Trimming stripped 4 bases from V and 2 bases from J, with 16 bases between. In DNA, the CDR3 is TGTGCCAGCAGCTCCGGAAATACGGGGGTCACAGATACGCAGTATTTT. Its translation: CASSSGNTGVTDTQYF.

This chain joins TRBV4-1 and TRBJ2-2, with D uncertain. Germline lookup yields CDR1 MGHRA and CDR2 YSYEKL. V dropped 0 bases and J dropped 5 bases, with 13 bases sitting between them. CDR3 length equals 16 residues. The CDR3 sequence: CASSQDLAFNTGELFF. The CDR3, as DNA: TGCGCCAGCAGCCAAGATCTCGCCTTTAATACCGGGGAGCTGTTTTTT.

The V gene is TRBV2, the J gene TRBJ2-7; 7 positions agree with TRBD1. J was trimmed by 3 bases and V by 6 bases; bases with no gene match: 5. Germline CDR1 SNHLY, CDR2 FYNNEI. The CDR3 has 13 amino acids. In nucleotides, the CDR3 is TGTGCCAGCAGGTTGGACAGGAACTACGAGCAGTACTTC. Protein sequence: CASRLDRNYEQYF.

The chain couples TRBV7-6 to TRBJ2-7; D is undetermined. CDR3 length: 11 amino acids. V was trimmed by 3 bases and J by 5 bases, leaving 5 bases between them. CDR1 and CDR2 (germline): SGHVS, FNYEAQ. The CDR3 here is CASSFTHEQYF. As DNA, the CDR3 is TGTGCCAGCAGCTTCACCCACGAGCAGTACTTC.

The rearrangement joins TRBV7-2 to TRBJ1-6; D remains ambiguous. The CDR3 is 13 residues long. The V and J ends lost 6 bases and 4 bases respectively, with 7 bases between them. Germline-derived CDR1 and CDR2 are SGHTA and FQGNSA. The CDR3 is CASRTGYNSPLHF. The CDR3 bases are TGTGCCAGCAGGACGGGGTATAATTCACCCCTCCACTTT.

The gene calls are TRBV15 and TRBJ2-7, with 10 bases identical to TRBD2. The length of the CDR3 is 14 residues. Unmatched junction bases numbered 0, after V lost 1 base and J lost 3 bases. Per germline, CDR1 LNHNV and CDR2 YYDKDF (reference sequence). CDR3 in DNA: TGTGCCACCAGCAGAGGACTAGCGGGCTACGAGCAGTACTTC. Its translation: CATSRGLAGYEQYF.

The V and J genes are TRBV10-2 and TRBJ1-3; possible D gene TRBD1, 5 bases. Germline CDR1 is WSHSY and CDR2 is SAAADI. Trimming removed 8 bases from V and 4 bases from J, with 12 bases in between. The CDR3 has 13 amino acids. This CDR3 is CASLGARGNTIYF. The CDR3 DNA is TGCGCCAGCCTCGGGGCGCGGGGAAACACCATATATTTT.

The J gene is TRBJ2-1, the V gene TRBV10-3, with a tentative D call TRBD2 (5 bases). The germline V gene encodes CDR1 ENHRY and CDR2 SYGVKD. The CDR3 sequence is 13 residues long. The germline V and J ends were trimmed by 9 bases and 8 bases, with 17 bases remaining between them. CDR3 sequence reads: CAIKEAPVDEQFF. The CDR3, as DNA: TGTGCCATTAAGGAGGCCCCGGTGGATGAGCAGTTCTTC.

V is TRBV19 and J is TRBJ1-1, with TRBD1 identical over 7 bases. With V trimmed by 5 bases and J by 3 bases, 9 bases remained unmatched. The CDR3 has 15 residues. The germline gives CDR1 LNHDA, CDR2 SQIVND (reference sequence). The CDR3 protein is CASSPRTGRHTEAFF. The CDR3 DNA follows: TGTGCCAGTAGTCCGAGGACAGGCAGACACACTGAAGCTTTCTTT.

This clone was observed a few times. The J gene is TRBJ2-2, the V gene TRBV15, with 8 bases that match TRBD2. The CDR3 length is 14 residues. Per the germline V gene, CDR1 is LNHNV and CDR2 is YYDKDF (reference sequence). The trim removed 3 bases at V and 4 bases at J, leaving 1 base unmatched. Here the CDR3 DNA reads TGTGCCACCAGCAGGGCGGGGGGCACCGGGGAGCTGTTTTTT. Protein: CATSRAGGTGELFF.

The chain joins TRBV5-1 to TRBJ2-1, with D hard to call. The CDR3 length is 13 residues. V was shortened by 4 bases and J by 0 bases, with 5 bases between the two germline ends. Germline V gene sequence: CDR1 SGHRS, CDR2 YFSETQ. The CDR3 loop is CASSMSSYNEQFF. The CDR3 region has the DNA TGCGCCAGCAGCATGAGCTCCTACAATGAGCAGTTCTTC.

This clone was counted a single time. The rearrangement links TRBV2 to TRBJ2-1, with 8 bases identical to TRBD1. The CDR3 has 15 residues. V lost 7 bases to trimming and J lost 3 bases; unmatched junction nucleotides: 8. Per the germline V gene, CDR1 is SNHLY and CDR2 is FYNNEI. Here the CDR3 DNA reads TGTGCCAGCACCAACGACAGGGGCCACTACAATGAGCAGTTCTTC. It yields the protein CASTNDRGHYNEQFF.

The V call is TRBV19, the J call TRBJ2-5, with D possibly matching TRBD1 (6 bases). Germline loops: CDR1 LNHDA, CDR2 SQIVND (reference sequence). V lost 1 base and J 5 bases, leaving 14 bases between the germline ends. The CDR3 is 15 amino acids. This chain's CDR3 is CASSIVPGAGETQYF. The CDR3 region has the DNA TGTGCCAGTAGTATAGTTCCAGGGGCAGGGGAGACCCAGTACTTC.

The chain combines TRBV5-8 with TRBJ1-2, with TRBD1 as a possible D gene (6 bases). From germline, CDR1 is SGHTS and CDR2 YDEGEE. The V gene lost 5 bases and the J gene lost 6 bases, with 14 bases spanning the gap. CDR3 length equals 13 residues. In DNA form, the CDR3 reads TGTGCCAGCAGTTTCACAGGGAAAAATGGCTACACCTTC. This encodes CASSFTGKNGYTF.

This sequence joins TRBV2 and TRBJ2-7; D gene unclear. The CDR3 totals 14 residues. V was trimmed by 1 base and J by 4 bases, leaving 11 bases between them. Germline lookup yields CDR1 SNHLY and CDR2 FYNNEI. In DNA, the CDR3 is TGTGCCAGCAGTGAAGGTAGGGATCGTTACGAGCAGTACTTC. Residues: CASSEGRDRYEQYF.

The chain combines TRBV6-1 with TRBJ2-1; no firm D call. Trimming took off 7 bases at V and 0 bases at J, with 10 bases between the two ends. The CDR3 is 14 amino acids. The germline V gene encodes CDR1 MNHNS and CDR2 SASEGT. CDR3 sequence (DNA): TGTGCCAGCAAAATTAGCTACTCCTACAATGAGCAGTTCTTC. The encoded protein is CASKISYSYNEQFF.

The V call is TRBV5-1, the J call TRBJ2-3; D is perhaps TRBD1 or TRBD2 (5 bases each). Germline CDR1 and CDR2: SGHRS and YFSETQ. Trimming removed 6 bases from V and 0 bases from J, with 11 bases in between. This CDR3 comprises 14 residues. The CDR3 protein is CASMRDPSTDTQYF. The CDR3 DNA is TGCGCCAGCATGAGGGACCCTAGCACAGATACGCAGTATTTT. The variable domain in full, completed from reference TRBV5-1 and TRBJ2-3, reads KAGVTQTPRYLIKTRGQQVTLSCSPISGHRSVSWYQQTPGQGLQFLFEYFSETQRNKGNFPGRFSGRQFSNSRSEMNVSTLELGDSALYLCASMRDPSTDTQYFGPGTRLTVL.